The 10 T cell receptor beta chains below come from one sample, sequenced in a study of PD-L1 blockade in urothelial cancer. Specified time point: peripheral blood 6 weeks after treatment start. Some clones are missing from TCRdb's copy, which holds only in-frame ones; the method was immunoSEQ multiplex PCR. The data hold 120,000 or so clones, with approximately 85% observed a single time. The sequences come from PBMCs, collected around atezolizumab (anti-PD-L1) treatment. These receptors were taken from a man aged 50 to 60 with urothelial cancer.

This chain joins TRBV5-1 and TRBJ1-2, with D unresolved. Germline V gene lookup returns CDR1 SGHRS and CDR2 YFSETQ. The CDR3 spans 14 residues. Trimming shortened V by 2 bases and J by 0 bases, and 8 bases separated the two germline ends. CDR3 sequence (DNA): TGCGCCAGCAGCTTAAGGGAGGCTAACTATGGCTACACCTTC. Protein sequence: CASSLREANYGYTF.

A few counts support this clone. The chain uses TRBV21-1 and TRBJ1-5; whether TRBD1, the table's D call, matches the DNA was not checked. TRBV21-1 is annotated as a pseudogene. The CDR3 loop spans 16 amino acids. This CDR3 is CASSPKGTGSDQPQHF. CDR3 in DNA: TGTGCCAGCAGCCCAAAGGGGACAGGTTCCGATCAGCCCCAGCATTTT.

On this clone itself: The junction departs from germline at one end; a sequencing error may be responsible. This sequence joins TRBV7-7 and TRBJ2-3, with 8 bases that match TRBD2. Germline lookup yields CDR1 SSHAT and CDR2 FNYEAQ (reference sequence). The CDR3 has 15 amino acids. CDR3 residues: CASSKIAGTTDTQYF. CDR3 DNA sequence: TGTGCTAGCAGCAAAATAGCGGGGACCACAGATACGCAGTATTTT.

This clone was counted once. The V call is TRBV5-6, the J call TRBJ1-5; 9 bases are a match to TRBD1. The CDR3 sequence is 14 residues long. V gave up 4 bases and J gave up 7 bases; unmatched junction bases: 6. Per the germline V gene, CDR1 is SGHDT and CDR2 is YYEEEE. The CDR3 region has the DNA TGTGCCAGCAGCCACAGGGGGCCGGGACAGCCCCAGCATTTT. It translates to CASSHRGPGQPQHF.

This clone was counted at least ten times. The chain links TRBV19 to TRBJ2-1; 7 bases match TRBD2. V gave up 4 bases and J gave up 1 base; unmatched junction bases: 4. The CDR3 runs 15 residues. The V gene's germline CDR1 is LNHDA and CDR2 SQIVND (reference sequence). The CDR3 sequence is CASSRGGVSYNEQFF. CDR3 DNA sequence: TGTGCCAGTAGTAGGGGGGGAGTTTCCTACAATGAGCAGTTCTTC.

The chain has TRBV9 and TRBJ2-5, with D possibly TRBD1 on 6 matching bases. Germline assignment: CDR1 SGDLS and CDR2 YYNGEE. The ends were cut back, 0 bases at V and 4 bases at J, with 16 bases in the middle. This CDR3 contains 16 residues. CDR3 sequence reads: CASSVGAGAFRETQYF. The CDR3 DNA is TGTGCCAGCAGCGTAGGCGCAGGGGCTTTTCGAGAGACCCAGTACTTC.

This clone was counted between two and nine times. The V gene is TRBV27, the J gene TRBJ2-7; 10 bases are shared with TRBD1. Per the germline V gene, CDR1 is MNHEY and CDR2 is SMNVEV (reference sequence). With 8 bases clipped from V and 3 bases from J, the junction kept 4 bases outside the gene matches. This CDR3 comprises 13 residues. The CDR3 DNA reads TGTGCCAGCGGCGGGGACAGGGGCTACGAGCAGTACTTC. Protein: CASGGDRGYEQYF.

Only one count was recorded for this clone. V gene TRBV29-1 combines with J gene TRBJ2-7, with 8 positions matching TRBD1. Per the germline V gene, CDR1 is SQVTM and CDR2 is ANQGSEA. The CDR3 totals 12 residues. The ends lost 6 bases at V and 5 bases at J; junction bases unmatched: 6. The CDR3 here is CSVRQGAHEQYF. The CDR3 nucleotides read TGCAGCGTGCGGCAGGGGGCTCACGAGCAGTACTTC.

The CDR3 DNA is TGTGCCAGCAGACCATCTAGCGGGAGGTCAGATACGCAGTATTTT. It is translated as CASRPSSGRSDTQYF. The chain is built from TRBV2 and TRBJ2-3, with TRBD2 matching over 11 bases. V gave up 6 bases and J gave up 4 bases; unmatched junction bases: 6. CDR1 SNHLY and CDR2 FYNNEI come from the germline V gene. This CDR3 is built from 15 residues.

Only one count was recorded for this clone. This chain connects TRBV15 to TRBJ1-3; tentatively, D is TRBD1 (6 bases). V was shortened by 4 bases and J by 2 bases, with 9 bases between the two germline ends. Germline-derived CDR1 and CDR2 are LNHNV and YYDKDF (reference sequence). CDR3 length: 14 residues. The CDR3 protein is CATSTGQPGNTIYF. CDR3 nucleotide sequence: TGTGCCACCAGCACAGGACAGCCTGGAAACACCATATATTTT.